This T cell receptor (beta chain) was obtained from a study of early T cells in non-severe SARS-CoV-2 infection. This clonotype was detected many times. The germline V and J ends were trimmed by 3 bases and 0 bases, with 11 bases remaining between them. The CDR3 runs to 15 residues. Germline V CDR1 and CDR2: KGHSH, LQKENI. cDNA molecules, individually, were tagged with unique molecular identifiers. TCRdb passed the 5' RACE reads through MiXCR, listing each CDR3 protein once. In the table there are more than 20,000 distinct CDR3 sequences, around 4.5% of which are singletons. The receptor was derived from an adult who was a healthcare worker with PCR-confirmed SARS-CoV-2 infection or an uninfected control (not recorded which). The sample comprised whole blood. The rearrangement uses TRBV18 and TRBJ1-1; a weak D match, TRBD1 (5 bases). CDR3 loop: CASSPAGPLNTEAFF. CDR3 DNA sequence: TGTGCCAGCTCACCCGCGGGACCGTTGAACACTGAAGCTTTCTTT. Looking up the rest from reference TRBV18 and TRBJ1-1 gives the full variable domain: NAGVMQNPRHLVRRRGQEARLRCSPMKGHSHVYWYRQLPEEGLKFMVYLQKENIIDESGMPKERFSAEFPKEGPSILRIQQVVRGDSAAYFCASSPAGPLNTEAFFGQGTRLTVV.